This TCR beta chain comes out of a study of blood T cell repertoires in COVID-19. The repertoire was sequenced with immunoSEQ multiplex PCR; TCRdb's copy has only in-frame clones and lacks some. The table shows over 55,000 clones, with approximately 80% occurring only once. From germline, CDR1 is SGHNT and CDR2 YYREEE (reference sequence). The CDR3 totals 13 residues. V was clipped by 1 base and J by 4 bases, with 8 bases between them. What was sequenced was peripheral blood. The TCR sequence derives from a man between 45 and 60 years old with COVID-19, enrolled during active disease. The rearrangement uses TRBV5-4 and TRBJ2-5; D gene ambiguous. The CDR3 DNA reads TGTGCCAGCAGCTTGTCTCCGGGAGAGACCCAGTACTTC. Amino acid sequence: CASSLSPGETQYF. The full variable domain, completed using reference TRBV5-4 and TRBJ2-5, is ETGVTQSPTHLIKTRGQQVTLRCSSQSGHNTVSWYQQALGQGPQFIFQYYREEENGRGNFPPRFSGLQFPNYSSELNVNALELDDSALYLCASSLSPGETQYFGPGTRLLVL.